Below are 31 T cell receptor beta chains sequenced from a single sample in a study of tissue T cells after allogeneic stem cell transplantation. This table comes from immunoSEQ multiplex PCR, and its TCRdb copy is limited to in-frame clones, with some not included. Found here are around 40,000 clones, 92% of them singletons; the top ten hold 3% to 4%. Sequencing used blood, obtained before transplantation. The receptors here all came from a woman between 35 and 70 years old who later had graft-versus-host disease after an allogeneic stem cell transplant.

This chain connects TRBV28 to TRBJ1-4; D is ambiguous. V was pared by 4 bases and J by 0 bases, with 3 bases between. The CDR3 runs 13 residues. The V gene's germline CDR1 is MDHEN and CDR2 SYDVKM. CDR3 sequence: CASSWATNEKLFF. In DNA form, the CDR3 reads TGTGCCAGCAGTTGGGCAACTAATGAAAAACTGTTTTTT.

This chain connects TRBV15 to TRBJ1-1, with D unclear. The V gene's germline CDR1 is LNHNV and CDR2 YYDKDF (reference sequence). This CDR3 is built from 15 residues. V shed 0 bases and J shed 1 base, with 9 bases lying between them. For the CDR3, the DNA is TGTGCCACCAGCAGAGATCTAGGAGGGAACACTGAAGCTTTCTTT. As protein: CATSRDLGGNTEAFF.

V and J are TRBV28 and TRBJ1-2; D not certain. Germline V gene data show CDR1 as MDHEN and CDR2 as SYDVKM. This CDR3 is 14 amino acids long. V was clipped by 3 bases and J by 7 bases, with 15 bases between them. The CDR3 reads CASSFIAGKGGYTF. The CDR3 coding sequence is TGTGCCAGCAGTTTTATCGCAGGCAAGGGTGGCTACACCTTC.

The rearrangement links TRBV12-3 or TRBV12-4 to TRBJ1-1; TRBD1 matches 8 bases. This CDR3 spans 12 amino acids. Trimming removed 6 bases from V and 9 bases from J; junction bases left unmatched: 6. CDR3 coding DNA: TGTGCCAGCAGCACGGACAGGGTGAAAGCTTTCTTT. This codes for CASSTDRVKAFF.

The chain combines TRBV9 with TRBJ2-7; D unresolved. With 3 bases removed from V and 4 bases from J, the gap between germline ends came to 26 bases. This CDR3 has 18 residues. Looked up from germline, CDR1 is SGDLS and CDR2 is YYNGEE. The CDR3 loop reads CASSDTQATADQLYEQYF. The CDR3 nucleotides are TGTGCCAGCAGCGACACCCAAGCTACGGCGGACCAACTGTACGAGCAGTACTTC.

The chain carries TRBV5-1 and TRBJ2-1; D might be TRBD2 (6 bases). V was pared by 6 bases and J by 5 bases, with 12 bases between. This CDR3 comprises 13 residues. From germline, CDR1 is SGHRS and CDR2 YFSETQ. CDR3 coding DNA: TGCGCCAGCAATTACGGGAGCGACAATGAGCAGTTCTTC. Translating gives CASNYGSDNEQFF.

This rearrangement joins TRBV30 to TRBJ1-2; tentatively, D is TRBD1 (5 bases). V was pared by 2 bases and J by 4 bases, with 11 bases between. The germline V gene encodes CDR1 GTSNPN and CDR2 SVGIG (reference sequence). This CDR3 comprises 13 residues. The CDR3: CAWSSGLAYGYTF. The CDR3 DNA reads TGTGCCTGGAGTTCAGGGCTTGCCTATGGCTACACCTTC. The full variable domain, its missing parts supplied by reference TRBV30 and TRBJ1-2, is SQTIHQWPATLVQPVGSPLSLECTVEGTSNPNLYWYRQAAGRGLQLLFYSVGIGQISSEVPQNLSASRPQDRQFILSSKKLLLSDSGFYLCAWSSGLAYGYTFGSGTRLTVV.

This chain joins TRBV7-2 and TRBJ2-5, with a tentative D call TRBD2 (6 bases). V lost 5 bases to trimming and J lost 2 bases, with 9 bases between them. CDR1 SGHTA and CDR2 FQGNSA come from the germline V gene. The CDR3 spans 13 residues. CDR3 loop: CASSRERQETQYF. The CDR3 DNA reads TGTGCCAGCAGCCGGGAGAGACAAGAGACCCAGTACTTC. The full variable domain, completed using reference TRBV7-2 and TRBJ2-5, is GAGVSQSPSNKVTEKGKDVELRCDPISGHTALYWYRQSLGQGLEFLIYFQGNSAPDKSGLPSDRFSAERTGGSVSTLTIQRTQQEDSAVYLCASSRERQETQYFGPGTRLLVL.

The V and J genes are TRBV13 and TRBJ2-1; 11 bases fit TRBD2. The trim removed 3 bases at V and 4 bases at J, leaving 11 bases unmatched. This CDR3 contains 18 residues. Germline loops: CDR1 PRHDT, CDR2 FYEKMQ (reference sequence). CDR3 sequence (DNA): TGTGCCAGCAGCTTGTTCCCTACTACTAGCGGGAGATACAATGAGCAGTTCTTC. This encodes CASSLFPTTSGRYNEQFF.

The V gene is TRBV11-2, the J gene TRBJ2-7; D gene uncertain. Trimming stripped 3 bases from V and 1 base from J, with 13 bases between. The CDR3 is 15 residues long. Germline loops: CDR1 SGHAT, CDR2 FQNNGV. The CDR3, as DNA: TGTGCCAGCAGCTTCGAGGTGCTGGGTTCCTACGAGCAGTACTTC. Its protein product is CASSFEVLGSYEQYF.

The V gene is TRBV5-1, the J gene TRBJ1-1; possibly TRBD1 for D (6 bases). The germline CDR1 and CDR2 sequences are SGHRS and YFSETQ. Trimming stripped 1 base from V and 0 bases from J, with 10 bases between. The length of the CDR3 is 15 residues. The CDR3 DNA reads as TGCGCCAGCAGCTTGTATAGGGACATGAACACTGAAGCTTTCTTT. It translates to CASSLYRDMNTEAFF.

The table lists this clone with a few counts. CDR3 in amino acids: CASSYTGEGNYNEQFF. The CDR3 DNA reads TGTGCCAGCAGCTACACAGGGGAGGGAAACTACAATGAGCAGTTCTTC. The chain joins TRBV7-3 to TRBJ2-1, with D possibly called TRBD1 or TRBD2 (7 bases each). CDR1 and CDR2 (germline): SGHTA, FQGTGA. V was shortened by 4 bases and J by 3 bases, with 16 bases between the two germline ends. This CDR3 comprises 16 residues.

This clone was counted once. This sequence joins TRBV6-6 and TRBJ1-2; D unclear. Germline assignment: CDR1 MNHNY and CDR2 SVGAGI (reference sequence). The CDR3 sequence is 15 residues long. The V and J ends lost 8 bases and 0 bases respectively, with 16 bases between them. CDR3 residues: CASSLSTSSNYGYTF. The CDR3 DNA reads TGTGCCAGCTCATTATCCACGAGTTCTAACTATGGCTACACCTTC.

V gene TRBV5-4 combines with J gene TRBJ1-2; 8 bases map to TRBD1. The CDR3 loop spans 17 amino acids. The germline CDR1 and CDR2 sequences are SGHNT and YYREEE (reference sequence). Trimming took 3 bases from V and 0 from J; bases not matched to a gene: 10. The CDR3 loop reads CASSYRDRLPANYGYTF. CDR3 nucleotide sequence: TGTGCCAGCAGCTACCGGGACAGGCTACCTGCTAACTATGGCTACACCTTC.

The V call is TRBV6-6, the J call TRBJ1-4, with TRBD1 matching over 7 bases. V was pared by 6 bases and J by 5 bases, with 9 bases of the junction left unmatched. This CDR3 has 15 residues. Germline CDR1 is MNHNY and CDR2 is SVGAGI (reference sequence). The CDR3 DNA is TGTGCCAGCAGAACCACCGACAGGGCCAATGAAAAACTGTTTTTT. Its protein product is CASRTTDRANEKLFF.

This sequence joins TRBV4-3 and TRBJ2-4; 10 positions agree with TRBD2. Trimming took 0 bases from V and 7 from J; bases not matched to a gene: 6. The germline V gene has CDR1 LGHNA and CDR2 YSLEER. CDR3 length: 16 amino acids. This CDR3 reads CASSQDGSGGYNIQYF. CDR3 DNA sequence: TGCGCCAGCAGCCAAGATGGTAGCGGGGGGTATAACATTCAGTACTTC.

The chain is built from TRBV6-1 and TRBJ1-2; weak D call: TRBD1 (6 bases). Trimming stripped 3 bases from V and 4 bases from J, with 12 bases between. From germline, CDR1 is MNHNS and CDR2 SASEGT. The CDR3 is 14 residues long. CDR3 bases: TGTGCCAGCAGTGAGGCCAGGGGAGGCTATGGCTACACCTTC. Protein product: CASSEARGGYGYTF.

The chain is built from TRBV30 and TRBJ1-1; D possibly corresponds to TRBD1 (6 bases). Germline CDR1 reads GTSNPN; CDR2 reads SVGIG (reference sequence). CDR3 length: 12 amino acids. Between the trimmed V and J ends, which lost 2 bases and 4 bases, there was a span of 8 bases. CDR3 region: CAWSRGGTEAFF. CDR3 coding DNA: TGTGCCTGGAGTAGGGGGGGCACTGAAGCTTTCTTT. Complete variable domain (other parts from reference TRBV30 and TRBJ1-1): SQTIHQWPATLVQPVGSPLSLECTVEGTSNPNLYWYRQAAGRGLQLLFYSVGIGQISSEVPQNLSASRPQDRQFILSSKKLLLSDSGFYLCAWSRGGTEAFFGQGTRLTVV.

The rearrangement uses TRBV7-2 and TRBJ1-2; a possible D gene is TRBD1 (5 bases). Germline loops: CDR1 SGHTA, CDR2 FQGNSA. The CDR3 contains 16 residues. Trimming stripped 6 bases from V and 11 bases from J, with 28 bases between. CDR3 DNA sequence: TGTGCCAGCAGTTATATAGGGGCCCCCCTTTATATGGGATACACCTTC. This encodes CASSYIGAPLYMGYTF.

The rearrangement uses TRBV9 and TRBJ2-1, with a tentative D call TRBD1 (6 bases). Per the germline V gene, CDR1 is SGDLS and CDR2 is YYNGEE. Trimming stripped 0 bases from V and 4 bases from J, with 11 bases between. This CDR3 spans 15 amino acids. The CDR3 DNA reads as TGTGCCAGCAGCGTAGTCAGGGGCCGATACAATGAGCAGTTCTTC. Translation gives CASSVVRGRYNEQFF.

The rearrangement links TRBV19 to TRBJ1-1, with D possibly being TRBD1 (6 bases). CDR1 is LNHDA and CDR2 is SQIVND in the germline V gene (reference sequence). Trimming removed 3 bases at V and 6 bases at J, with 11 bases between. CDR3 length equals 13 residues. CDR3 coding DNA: TGTGCCAGTAGTATTGCGGGGGGCTCTGAAGCTTTCTTT. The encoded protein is CASSIAGGSEAFF.

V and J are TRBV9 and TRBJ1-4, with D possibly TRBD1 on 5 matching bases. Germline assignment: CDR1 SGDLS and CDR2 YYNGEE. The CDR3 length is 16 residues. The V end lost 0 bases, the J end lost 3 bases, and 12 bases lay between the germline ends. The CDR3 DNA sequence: TGTGCCAGCAGCGTAGCCGGGGGGGGTGCTAATGAAAAACTGTTTTTT. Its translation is CASSVAGGGANEKLFF.

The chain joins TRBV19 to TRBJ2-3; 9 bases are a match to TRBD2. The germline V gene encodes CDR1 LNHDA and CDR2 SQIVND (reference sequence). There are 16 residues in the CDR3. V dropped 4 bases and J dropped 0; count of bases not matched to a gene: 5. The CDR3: CASSSGLAPSTDTQYF. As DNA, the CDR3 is TGTGCCAGTAGTAGTGGACTAGCGCCTAGCACAGATACGCAGTATTTT.

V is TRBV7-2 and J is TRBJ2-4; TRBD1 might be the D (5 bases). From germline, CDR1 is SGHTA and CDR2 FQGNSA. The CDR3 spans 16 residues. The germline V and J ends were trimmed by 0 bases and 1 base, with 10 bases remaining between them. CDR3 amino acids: CASSLAATDAKNIQYF. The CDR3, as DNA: TGTGCCAGCAGCTTAGCTGCGACAGATGCCAAAAACATTCAGTACTTC.

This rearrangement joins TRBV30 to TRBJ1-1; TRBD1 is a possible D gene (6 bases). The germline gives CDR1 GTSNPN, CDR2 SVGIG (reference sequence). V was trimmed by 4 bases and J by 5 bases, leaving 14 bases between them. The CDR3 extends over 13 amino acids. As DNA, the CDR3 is TGTGCCTGGACCAGGGGCCAGGGGACTGAAGCTTTCTTT. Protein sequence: CAWTRGQGTEAFF.

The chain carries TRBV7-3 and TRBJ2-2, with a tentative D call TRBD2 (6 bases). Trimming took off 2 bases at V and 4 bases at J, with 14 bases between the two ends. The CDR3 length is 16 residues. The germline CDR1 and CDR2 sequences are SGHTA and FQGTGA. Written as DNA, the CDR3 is TGTGCCAGCAGCTTAGACCCGGGGGACGGCACCGGGGAGCTGTTTTTT. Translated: CASSLDPGDGTGELFF.

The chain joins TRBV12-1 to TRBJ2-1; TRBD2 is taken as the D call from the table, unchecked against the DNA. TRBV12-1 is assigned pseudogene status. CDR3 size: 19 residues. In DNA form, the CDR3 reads TGTGCCAGCAGCTTTTTTGGGCGTCCTGCCGGAGGGAGATACAATGAGCAGTTCTTC. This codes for CASSFFGRPAGGRYNEQFF.

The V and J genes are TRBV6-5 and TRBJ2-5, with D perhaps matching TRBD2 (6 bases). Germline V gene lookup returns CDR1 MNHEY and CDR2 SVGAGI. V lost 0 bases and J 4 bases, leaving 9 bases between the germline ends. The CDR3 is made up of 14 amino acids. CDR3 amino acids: CASSYSDGRETQYF. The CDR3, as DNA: TGTGCCAGCAGTTACTCGGACGGGAGAGAGACCCAGTACTTC.

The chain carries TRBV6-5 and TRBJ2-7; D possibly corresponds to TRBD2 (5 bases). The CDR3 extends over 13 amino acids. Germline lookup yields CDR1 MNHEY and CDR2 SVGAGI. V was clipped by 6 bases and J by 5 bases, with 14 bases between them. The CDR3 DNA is TGTGCCAGCAGGGGCGGCCCGGGGAACGAGCAGTACTTC. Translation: CASRGGPGNEQYF.

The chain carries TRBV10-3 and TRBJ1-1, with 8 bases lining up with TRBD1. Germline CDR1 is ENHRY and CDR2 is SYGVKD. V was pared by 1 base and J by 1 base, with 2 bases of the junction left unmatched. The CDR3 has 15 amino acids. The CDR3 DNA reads TGTGCCATCAGTGAGTACGGGACAGGGAACACTGAAGCTTTCTTT. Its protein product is CAISEYGTGNTEAFF.

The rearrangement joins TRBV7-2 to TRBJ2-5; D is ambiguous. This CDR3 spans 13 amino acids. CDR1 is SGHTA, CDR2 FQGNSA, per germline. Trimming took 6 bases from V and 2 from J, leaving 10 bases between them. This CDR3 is CASSRSLQETQYF. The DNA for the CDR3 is TGTGCCAGCAGTCGCTCACTACAAGAGACCCAGTACTTC.